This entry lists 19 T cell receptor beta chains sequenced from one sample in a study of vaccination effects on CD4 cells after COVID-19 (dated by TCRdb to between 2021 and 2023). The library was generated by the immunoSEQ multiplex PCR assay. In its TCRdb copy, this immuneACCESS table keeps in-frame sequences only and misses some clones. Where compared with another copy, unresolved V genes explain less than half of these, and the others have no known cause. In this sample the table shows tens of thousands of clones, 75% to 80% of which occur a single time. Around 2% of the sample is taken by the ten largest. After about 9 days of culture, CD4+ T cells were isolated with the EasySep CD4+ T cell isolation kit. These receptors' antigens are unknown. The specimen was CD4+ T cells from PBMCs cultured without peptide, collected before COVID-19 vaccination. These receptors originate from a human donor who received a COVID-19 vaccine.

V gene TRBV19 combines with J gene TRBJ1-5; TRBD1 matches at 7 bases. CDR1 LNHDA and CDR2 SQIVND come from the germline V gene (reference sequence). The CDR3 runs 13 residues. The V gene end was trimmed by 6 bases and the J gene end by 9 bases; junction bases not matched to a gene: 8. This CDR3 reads CASRETGPGPQHF. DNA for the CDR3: TGTGCCAGTAGGGAGACAGGGCCAGGGCCCCAGCATTTT. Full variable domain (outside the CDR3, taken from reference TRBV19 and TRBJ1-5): DGGITQSPKYLFRKEGQNVTLSCEQNLNHDAMYWYRQDPGQGLRLIYYSQIVNDFQKGDIAEGYSVSREKKESFPLTVTSAQKNPTAFYLCASRETGPGPQHFGDGTRLSIL.

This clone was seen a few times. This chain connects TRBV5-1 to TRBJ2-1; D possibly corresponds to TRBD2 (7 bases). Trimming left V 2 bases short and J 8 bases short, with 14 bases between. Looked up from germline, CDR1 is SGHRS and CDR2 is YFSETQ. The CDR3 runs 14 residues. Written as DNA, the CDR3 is TGCGCCAGCAGCTTTCCGGGGGGCCGGGATGAGCAGTTCTTC. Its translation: CASSFPGGRDEQFF.

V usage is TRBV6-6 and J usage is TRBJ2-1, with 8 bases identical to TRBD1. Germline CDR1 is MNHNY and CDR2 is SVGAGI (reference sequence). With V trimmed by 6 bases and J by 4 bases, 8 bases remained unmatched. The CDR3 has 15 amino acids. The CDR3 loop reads CASRSSGQAYNEQFF. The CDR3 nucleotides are TGTGCCAGCAGAAGTTCGGGACAGGCGTACAATGAGCAGTTCTTC.

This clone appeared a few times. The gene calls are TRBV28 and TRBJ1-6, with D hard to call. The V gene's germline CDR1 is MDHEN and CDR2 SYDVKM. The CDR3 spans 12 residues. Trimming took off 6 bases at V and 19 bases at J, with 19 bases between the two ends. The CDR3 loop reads CASSSDWARGHF. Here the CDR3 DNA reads TGTGCCAGCAGCTCCGATTGGGCCCGTGGTCACTTT. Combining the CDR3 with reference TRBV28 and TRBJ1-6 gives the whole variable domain DVKVTQSSRYLVKRTGEKVFLECVQDMDHENMFWYRQDPGLGLRLIYFSYDVKMKEKGDIPEGYSVSREKKERFSLILESASTNQTSMYLCASSSDWARGHFGNGTRLTVT.

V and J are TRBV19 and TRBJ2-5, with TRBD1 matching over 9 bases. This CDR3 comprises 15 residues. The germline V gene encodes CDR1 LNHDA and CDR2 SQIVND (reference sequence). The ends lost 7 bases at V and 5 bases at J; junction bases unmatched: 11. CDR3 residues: CASTPGQGRWETQYF. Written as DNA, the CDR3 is TGTGCCAGTACTCCGGGACAGGGACGTTGGGAGACCCAGTACTTC. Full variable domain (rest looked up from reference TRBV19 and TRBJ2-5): DGGITQSPKYLFRKEGQNVTLSCEQNLNHDAMYWYRQDPGQGLRLIYYSQIVNDFQKGDIAEGYSVSREKKESFPLTVTSAQKNPTAFYLCASTPGQGRWETQYFGPGTRLLVL.

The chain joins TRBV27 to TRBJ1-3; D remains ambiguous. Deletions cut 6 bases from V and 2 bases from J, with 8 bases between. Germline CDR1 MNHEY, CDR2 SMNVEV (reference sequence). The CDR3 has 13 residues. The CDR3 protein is CASSRNTGNTIYF. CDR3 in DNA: TGTGCCAGCAGCCGTAACACTGGAAACACCATATATTTT.

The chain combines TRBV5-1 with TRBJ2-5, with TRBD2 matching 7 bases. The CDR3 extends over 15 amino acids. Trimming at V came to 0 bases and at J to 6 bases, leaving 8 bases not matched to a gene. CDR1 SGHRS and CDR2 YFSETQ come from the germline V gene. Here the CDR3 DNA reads TGCGCCAGCAGCTTGGCCGGGGAGGGCTTGAAGACCCAGTACTTC. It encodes CASSLAGEGLKTQYF.

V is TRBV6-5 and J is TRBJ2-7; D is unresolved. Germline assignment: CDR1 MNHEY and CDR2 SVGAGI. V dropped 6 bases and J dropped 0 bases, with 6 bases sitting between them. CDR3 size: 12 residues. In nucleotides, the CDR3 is TGTGCCAGCAGGTCCACCTCCTACGAGCAGTACGTC. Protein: CASRSTSYEQYV.

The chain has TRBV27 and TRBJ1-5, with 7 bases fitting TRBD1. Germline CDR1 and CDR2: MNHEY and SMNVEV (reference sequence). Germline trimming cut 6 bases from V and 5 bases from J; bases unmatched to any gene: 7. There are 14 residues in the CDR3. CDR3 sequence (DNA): TGTGCCAGCAGCATACAGGGGCTGGATCAGCCCCAGCATTTT. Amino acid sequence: CASSIQGLDQPQHF.

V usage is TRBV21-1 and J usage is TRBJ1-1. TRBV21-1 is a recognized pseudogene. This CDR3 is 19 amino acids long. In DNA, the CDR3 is TGTGCCAGCAGCAAAGCGTCCTCGGAAAGTTGGCAGCTAAACACTGAAGCTTTCTTT. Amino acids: CASSKASSESWQLNTEAFF.

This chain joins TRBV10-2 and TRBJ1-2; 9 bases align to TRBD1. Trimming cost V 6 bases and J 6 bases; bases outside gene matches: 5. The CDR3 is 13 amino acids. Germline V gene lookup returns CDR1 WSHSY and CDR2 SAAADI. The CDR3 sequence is CASSDRGVDGYTF. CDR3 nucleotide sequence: TGCGCCAGCAGCGACAGGGGGGTGGATGGCTACACCTTC.

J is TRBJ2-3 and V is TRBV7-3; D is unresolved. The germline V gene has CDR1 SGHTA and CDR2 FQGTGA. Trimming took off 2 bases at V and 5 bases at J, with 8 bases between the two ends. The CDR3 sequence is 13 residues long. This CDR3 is CASSLFEGDTQYF. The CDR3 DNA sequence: TGTGCCAGCAGCTTATTCGAAGGAGATACGCAGTATTTT.

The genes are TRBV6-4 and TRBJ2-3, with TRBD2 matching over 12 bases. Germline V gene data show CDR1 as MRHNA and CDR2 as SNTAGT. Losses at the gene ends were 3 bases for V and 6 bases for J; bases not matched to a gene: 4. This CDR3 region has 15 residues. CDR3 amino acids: CASSELAGGRDTQYF. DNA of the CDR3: TGTGCCAGCAGTGAACTAGCGGGGGGTCGGGATACGCAGTATTTT.

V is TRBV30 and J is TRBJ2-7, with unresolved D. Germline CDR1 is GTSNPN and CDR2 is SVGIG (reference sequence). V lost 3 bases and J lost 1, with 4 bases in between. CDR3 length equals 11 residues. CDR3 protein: CAWSSSYEQYV. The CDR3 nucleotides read TGTGCCTGGAGCAGTTCCTACGAGCAGTACGTC.

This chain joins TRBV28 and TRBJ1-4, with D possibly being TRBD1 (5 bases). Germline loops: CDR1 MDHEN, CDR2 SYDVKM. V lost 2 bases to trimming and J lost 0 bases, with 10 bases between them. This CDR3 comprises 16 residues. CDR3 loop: CASSLTGGTTNEKLFF. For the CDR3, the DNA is TGTGCCAGCAGTTTAACAGGAGGGACAACTAATGAAAAACTGTTTTTT.

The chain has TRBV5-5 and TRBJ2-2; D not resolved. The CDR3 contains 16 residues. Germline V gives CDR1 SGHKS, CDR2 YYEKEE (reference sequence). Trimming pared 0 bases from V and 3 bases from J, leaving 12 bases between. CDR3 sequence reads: CASSLDRPEYTGELFF. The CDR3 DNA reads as TGTGCCAGCAGCTTGGACAGACCAGAGTACACCGGGGAGCTGTTTTTT.

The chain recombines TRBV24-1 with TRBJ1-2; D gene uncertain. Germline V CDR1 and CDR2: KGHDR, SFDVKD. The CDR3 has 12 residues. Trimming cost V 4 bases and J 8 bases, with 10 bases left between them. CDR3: CATSEPYHGYTF. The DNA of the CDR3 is TGTGCCACCAGTGAACCATATCACGGCTACACCTTC.

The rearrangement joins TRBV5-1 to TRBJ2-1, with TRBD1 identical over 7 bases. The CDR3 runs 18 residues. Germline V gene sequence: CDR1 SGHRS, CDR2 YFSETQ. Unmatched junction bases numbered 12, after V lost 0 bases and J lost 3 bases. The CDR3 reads CASSLGVQGSFGYNEQFF. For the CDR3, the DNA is TGCGCCAGCAGCTTGGGGGTACAGGGGTCATTTGGCTACAATGAGCAGTTCTTC.

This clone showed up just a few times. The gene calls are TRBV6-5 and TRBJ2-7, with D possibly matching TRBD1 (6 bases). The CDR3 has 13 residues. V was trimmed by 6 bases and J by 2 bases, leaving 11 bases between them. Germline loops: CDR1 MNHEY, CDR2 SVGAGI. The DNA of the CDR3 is TGTGCCAGCAGATACAGACAGGCCTACGAGCAGTACGTC. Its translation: CASRYRQAYEQYV.